This T cell receptor beta chain originates from a study of T cells in Graves' hyperthyroidism and ophthalmopathy. Findings and caveats of the study: The model made its ophthalmopathy prediction, and onset followed a median roughly six months later.

The patients, who ranged from 18 to 65 in age, presented with newly diagnosed hyperthyroidism lasting under 2 months. Exclusions: uncontrolled infection, other autoimmune disease, pregnancy, lactation. Turning to this clonotype: Its antigen remains unidentified.

RNA transcripts yielded amplified TCR beta CDR3 regions. The primer set for the first-round RT-PCR of the TCR CDR3 was HTBI. TCRdb used MiXCR to reprocess the multiplex PCR reads, holding one entry per CDR3 protein. The table includes 150,000 to 200,000 distinct CDR3 sequences, about 17% detected once. V was pared by 0 bases and J by 2 bases, with 8 bases between. This CDR3 has 14 amino acids. CDR1 and CDR2 (germline): MGHRA, YSYEKL. The TCR sequence derives from a woman aged 50 to 65 with Graves' hyperthyroidism. The rearrangement joins TRBV4-1 to TRBJ2-7; D not certain. Sequences were obtained from blood. The CDR3 reads CASSQDWVTYEQYF. CDR3 sequence (DNA): TGCGCCAGCAGCCAAGACTGGGTGACCTACGAGCAGTACTTC.